Presented here are 32 T cell receptor beta chains from one specimen sequenced in a study of T cells in Graves' hyperthyroidism and ophthalmopathy. The source material, RNA transcripts, was used to amplify TCR beta CDR3 regions. The HTBI primer set drove a first-round RT-PCR of the TCR CDR3. TCRdb itself ran the multiplex PCR reads through MiXCR, one entry per CDR3 protein. The data hold some 400,000 distinct CDR3 sequences, with approximately 12% observed a single time. Sequencing was carried out using blood. These receptors all come from a man under 40 with Graves' hyperthyroidism that later progressed to Graves' ophthalmopathy.

Only a few counts were recorded for this clonotype. The CDR3 protein is CATRGEAWDTEAFF. The CDR3 bases are TGTGCCACCAGGGGAGAAGCATGGGACACTGAAGCTTTCTTT. V is TRBV24-1 and J is TRBJ1-1; D uncertain. Per the germline V gene, CDR1 is KGHDR and CDR2 is SFDVKD. V was pared by 7 bases and J by 3 bases, with 14 bases between. The CDR3 has 14 amino acids.

This clonotype was picked up a small number of times. The V call is TRBV4-1, the J call TRBJ2-7; D unclear. V was trimmed by 0 bases and J by 7 bases, leaving 10 bases between them. The CDR3 covers 13 residues. Germline V gene sequence: CDR1 MGHRA, CDR2 YSYEKL. This CDR3 reads CASSQDSWGEQYF. The CDR3 DNA reads TGCGCCAGCAGCCAAGACTCCTGGGGAGAGCAGTACTTC.

This clonotype was detected many times. The rearrangement uses TRBV11-2 and TRBJ1-4; D gene unclear. V lost 7 bases and J lost 3, with 9 bases in between. The CDR3 runs 13 residues. Germline lookup yields CDR1 SGHAT and CDR2 FQNNGV. CDR3 sequence: CASTPTPNEKLFF. The CDR3 DNA sequence: TGTGCCAGCACCCCAACCCCTAATGAAAAACTGTTTTTT.

Many counts were recorded for this clonotype. The chain employs TRBV3-1 and TRBJ2-1; D gene ambiguous. This CDR3 comprises 15 residues. V shed 4 bases and J shed 0 bases, with 10 bases lying between them. In germline, CDR1 is LGHDT, CDR2 YNNKEL (reference sequence). The CDR3 is CASSPGADSYNEQFF. The CDR3 DNA is TGTGCCAGCAGCCCCGGAGCCGACTCCTACAATGAGCAGTTCTTC.

The rearrangement uses TRBV2 and TRBJ2-5; TRBD2 agrees at 11 bases. J was trimmed by 0 bases and V by 6 bases; bases with no gene match: 18. This CDR3 is built from 20 residues. The germline CDR1 and CDR2 sequences are SNHLY and FYNNEI. CDR3 sequence reads: CASSLPPLAGGGKNQETQYF. The CDR3 DNA follows: TGTGCCAGCAGCCTTCCCCCTCTAGCGGGGGGAGGTAAAAACCAAGAGACCCAGTACTTC.

The V gene is TRBV27, the J gene TRBJ2-1, with 7 bases aligning to TRBD1. This CDR3 region has 13 residues. Germline V gene lookup returns CDR1 MNHEY and CDR2 SMNVEV (reference sequence). V lost 7 bases, J lost 7 bases, and 7 bases stayed unmatched. CDR3 region: CASKTTGLNEQFF. CDR3 coding DNA: TGTGCCAGCAAGACGACAGGGTTGAATGAGCAGTTCTTC.

This clonotype was counted a few times. This chain connects TRBV30 to TRBJ2-3, with D possibly called TRBD1 or TRBD2 (5 bases each). The CDR3 sequence is 14 residues long. In germline, CDR1 is GTSNPN, CDR2 SVGIG (reference sequence). V was pared by 0 bases and J by 6 bases, with 13 bases between. The CDR3 DNA reads as TGTGCCTGGAGTGTTGGGGGTGGCGCCGATACGCAGTATTTT. Amino acids: CAWSVGGGADTQYF.

This clonotype was detected many times. The V call is TRBV28, the J call TRBJ2-5; a possible D gene is TRBD2 (5 bases). V was pared by 5 bases and J by 2 bases, with 12 bases between. The CDR3 sequence is 14 residues long. CDR1 is MDHEN, CDR2 SYDVKM, per germline. This CDR3 reads CASSPRGFQETQYF. The CDR3 DNA is TGTGCCAGCAGTCCTCGGGGATTTCAAGAGACCCAGTACTTC.

A note on this clonotype: No conserved phenylalanine or tryptophan ends this CDR3, so it is likely a read error. This sequence joins TRBV9 and TRBJ1-6; possible D gene TRBD1, 6 bases. The CDR3 loop spans 14 amino acids. V was cut by 6 bases and J by 7 bases, with 14 bases left in between. Germline CDR1 SGDLS, CDR2 YYNGEE. CDR3 nucleotides: TGTGCCAGCACCCAAGGGGGTTGGAATTCACCCCTCCACTTG. Translated: CASTQGGWNSPLHL.

This clonotype has at least ten counts. The chain is built from TRBV2 and TRBJ1-5; D unresolved. CDR1 is SNHLY, CDR2 FYNNEI, per germline. Trimming shortened V by 5 bases and J by 3 bases, and 8 bases separated the two germline ends. The CDR3 has 13 residues. CDR3 residues: CASSYTDNQPQHF. The CDR3 DNA reads TGTGCCAGCAGTTATACTGACAATCAGCCCCAGCATTTT. The full variable domain, with the rest looked up from reference TRBV2 and TRBJ1-5, is EPEVTQTPSHQVTQMGQEVILRCVPISNHLYFYWYRQILGQKVEFLVSFYNNEISEKSEIFDDQFSVERPDGSNFTLKIRSTKLEDSAMYFCASSYTDNQPQHFGDGTRLSIL.

This clonotype has at least ten counts. The V gene is TRBV28, the J gene TRBJ1-5; D possibly corresponds to TRBD1 (5 bases). Germline CDR1 MDHEN, CDR2 SYDVKM. CDR3 length: 14 amino acids. Between the trimmed V and J ends, which lost 4 bases and 6 bases, there was a span of 13 bases. The CDR3 DNA reads as TGTGCCAGCAGTTCACCCGGGGGAGGTCAGCCCCAGCATTTT. This gives the protein CASSSPGGGQPQHF.

The chain employs TRBV30 and TRBJ2-7, with D possibly being TRBD1 (6 bases). Germline loops: CDR1 GTSNPN, CDR2 SVGIG (reference sequence). This CDR3 spans 12 amino acids. With 1 base removed from V and 6 bases from J, the gap between germline ends came to 10 bases. Written as DNA, the CDR3 is TGTGCCTGGAGTGATTCAGGGGCCGAGCAGTACTTC. Translation gives CAWSDSGAEQYF. The full variable domain, with the rest looked up from reference TRBV30 and TRBJ2-7, is SQTIHQWPATLVQPVGSPLSLECTVEGTSNPNLYWYRQAAGRGLQLLFYSVGIGQISSEVPQNLSASRPQDRQFILSSKKLLLSDSGFYLCAWSDSGAEQYFGPGTRLTVT.

The J gene is TRBJ1-6, the V gene TRBV6-5; the D gene is possibly TRBD1 (6 bases). CDR1 and CDR2 (germline): MNHEY, SVGAGI. The CDR3 spans 16 residues. Between the trimmed V and J ends, which lost 0 bases and 3 bases, there was a span of 9 bases. The CDR3 DNA sequence: TGTGCCAGCAGTTACTCTGGGGACATCTATAATTCACCCCTCCACTTT. As protein: CASSYSGDIYNSPLHF.

This clonotype has a count of ten or more. V and J are TRBV20-1 and TRBJ1-5, with 10 bases matching TRBD1. The CDR3 runs to 17 residues. Germline-derived CDR1 and CDR2 are DFQATT and SNEGSKA (reference sequence). The CDR3 region has the DNA TGCCCTGCTAGAGGACAGGGGGGAGGGGTTAGCAATCAGCCCCAGCATTTT. It translates to CPARGQGGGVSNQPQHF.

Many counts were recorded for this clonotype. CDR3 region: CSAGTGGYEQYF. The CDR3 DNA sequence: TGCAGCGCCGGGACAGGGGGTTACGAGCAGTACTTC. The chain carries TRBV29-1 and TRBJ2-7; 11 bases are a match to TRBD1. The germline V gene has CDR1 SQVTM and CDR2 ANQGSEA. V lost 7 bases, J lost 4 bases, and 3 bases stayed unmatched. This CDR3 contains 12 residues.

CDR3 loop: CASSLNGINEKLFF. In DNA form, the CDR3 reads TGCGCCAGCAGCTTGAACGGAATTAATGAAAAACTGTTTTTT. The rearrangement uses TRBV5-1 and TRBJ1-4; D ambiguous. The CDR3 has 14 residues. Germline values: CDR1 SGHRS, CDR2 YFSETQ. Between the trimmed V and J ends, which lost 1 base and 4 bases, there was a span of 8 bases.

V is TRBV6-1 and J is TRBJ2-1; D remains ambiguous. This CDR3 region has 14 residues. In germline, CDR1 is MNHNS, CDR2 SASEGT. V gave up 9 bases and J gave up 1 base, with 13 bases separating them. In DNA form, the CDR3 reads TGTGCCAGTGCTAAGGACGGATCCTACAATGAGCAGTTCTTC. It encodes CASAKDGSYNEQFF.

With respect to this clonotype: It may be a read error: a sequence one base away is much more abundant. The CDR3: CDWSVIGGTEAFF. The CDR3 DNA is TGTGACTGGAGTGTAATCGGGGGGACTGAAGCTTTCTTT. This rearrangement joins TRBV30 to TRBJ1-1; TRBD1 might be the D (5 bases). Germline values: CDR1 GTSNPN, CDR2 SVGIG (reference sequence). The CDR3 is made up of 13 amino acids.

This clonotype was recorded at least ten times. This chain links TRBV12-3 or TRBV12-4 with TRBJ1-5; 10 nucleotides line up with TRBD1. The length of the CDR3 is 18 residues. The ends lost 3 bases at V and 4 bases at J; junction bases unmatched: 12. CDR3 DNA: TGTGCCAGCAGTTTTTGGGCTCTTAGGACAGGGGGTAATCAGCCCCAGCATTTT. Encoded protein: CASSFWALRTGGNQPQHF.

This clonotype has a handful of counts. The genes are TRBV3-1 and TRBJ1-2; 10 bases are a match to TRBD1. This CDR3 has 15 amino acids. V was pared by 9 bases and J by 4 bases, with 11 bases of the junction left unmatched. Germline assignment: CDR1 LGHDT and CDR2 YNNKEL (reference sequence). The CDR3 reads CARSGTGARGYGYTF. The CDR3 DNA sequence: TGTGCCAGATCCGGGACAGGGGCTCGGGGCTATGGCTACACCTTC.

There are many counts of this clonotype. The V gene is TRBV28, the J gene TRBJ2-7, with D uncertain. V was shortened by 6 bases and J by 12 bases, with 18 bases between the two germline ends. The germline gives CDR1 MDHEN, CDR2 SYDVKM. The CDR3 is 12 residues long. The CDR3 here is CASSQTRAYGYF. The CDR3, as DNA: TGTGCCAGCAGCCAAACACGGGCCTACGGGTACTTC. The full variable domain, rest sourced from reference TRBV28 and TRBJ2-7, is DVKVTQSSRYLVKRTGEKVFLECVQDMDHENMFWYRQDPGLGLRLIYFSYDVKMKEKGDIPEGYSVSREKKERFSLILESASTNQTSMYLCASSQTRAYGYFGPGTRLTVT.

This clonotype was counted ten times or more. In DNA form, the CDR3 reads TGTGCCAGCAGCTACCGGGACAGGATTAACTATGGCTACACCTTC. It encodes CASSYRDRINYGYTF. This chain links TRBV13 with TRBJ1-2; TRBD1 matches 8 bases. The CDR3 consists of 15 residues. Trimming removed 4 bases from V and 1 base from J; junction bases left unmatched: 5. Germline V gives CDR1 PRHDT, CDR2 FYEKMQ (reference sequence).

V gene TRBV7-2 combines with J gene TRBJ2-7; D gene unclear. The length of the CDR3 is 14 residues. V was trimmed by 3 bases and J by 0 bases, leaving 9 bases between them. Germline lookup yields CDR1 SGHTA and CDR2 FQGNSA. CDR3 bases: TGTGCCAGCAGCTTGTGGCCCAACTCCTACGAGCAGTACTTC. Its translation is CASSLWPNSYEQYF.

In this sample, this clonotype turned up a few times. A much larger clone differs by one base, so this may be a read error. The gene calls are TRBV2 and TRBJ1-5; TRBD1 aligns across 8 bases. With 6 bases clipped from V and 2 bases from J, the junction kept 9 bases outside the gene matches. Germline CDR1 SNHLY, CDR2 FYNNEI. CDR3 length: 16 amino acids. The CDR3 DNA reads TGTGCCAGCAGGGGCTCGACAGGGGCGGGCAATCAGCCCCAGCATTTT. Protein: CASRGSTGAGNQPQHF.

This clonotype has a count of ten or more. This rearrangement joins TRBV7-9 to TRBJ2-3, with D perhaps TRBD2 (5 bases). Germline loops: CDR1 SEHNR, CDR2 FQNEAQ (reference sequence). Trimming cost V 1 base and J 0 bases, with 14 bases left between them. The CDR3 has 17 residues. The CDR3 spells CASSLGPGLLSTDTQYF. CDR3 DNA: TGTGCCAGCAGCTTAGGACCCGGACTGCTAAGCACAGATACGCAGTATTTT.

The rearrangement uses TRBV4-1 and TRBJ2-5; 11 positions match TRBD1. V gave up 0 bases and J gave up 4 bases; unmatched junction bases: 4. The CDR3 has 16 residues. Germline CDR1 MGHRA, CDR2 YSYEKL. Written as DNA, the CDR3 is TGCGCCAGCAGCCAAGACCGAGGGACAGGGGGAGAGACCCAGTACTTC. Residues: CASSQDRGTGGETQYF.

The V gene is TRBV6-1, the J gene TRBJ1-5; 9 bases fit TRBD1. CDR3 size: 14 residues. Germline loops: CDR1 MNHNS, CDR2 SASEGT. V lost 9 bases to trimming and J lost 6 bases; unmatched junction nucleotides: 9. The CDR3: CASGPDRGIQPQHF. The CDR3 nucleotides are TGTGCCAGTGGACCGGACAGGGGAATTCAGCCCCAGCATTTT.

This clonotype has more than one count but fewer than ten. The V and J genes are TRBV2 and TRBJ2-2; unclear D gene. Deletions cut 2 bases from V and 0 bases from J, with 4 bases between. The CDR3 totals 14 residues. Germline-derived CDR1 and CDR2 are SNHLY and FYNNEI. The CDR3 bases are TGTGCCAGCAGTGAACTAGCGAACACCGGGGAGCTGTTTTTT. Translated, it gives CASSELANTGELFF.

There are many counts of this clonotype. CDR3 in amino acids: CASSSGADTGELFF. CDR3 sequence (DNA): TGTGCCAGCAGCTCCGGGGCCGACACCGGGGAGCTGTTTTTT. The chain has TRBV7-9 and TRBJ2-2; D possibly uses TRBD1 or TRBD2 (5 bases each). Germline CDR1 and CDR2: SEHNR and FQNEAQ (reference sequence). V was pared by 4 bases and J by 3 bases, with 9 bases between. The CDR3 is made up of 14 amino acids.

V and J are TRBV4-1 and TRBJ2-7; 9 positions match TRBD2. The CDR3 contains 18 residues. Trimming cost V 4 bases and J 1 base; bases outside gene matches: 14. Germline CDR1 reads MGHRA; CDR2 reads YSYEKL. The DNA of the CDR3 is TGCGCCAGCAGCCTCAACCCCGCCGGGACTAGCCGTTCCTACGAGCAGTACTTC. Its protein is CASSLNPAGTSRSYEQYF.

This clonotype turned up a few times. This chain uses TRBV5-5 with TRBJ2-5; D unresolved. The CDR3 contains 14 residues. V was shortened by 2 bases and J by 1 base, with 9 bases between the two germline ends. Germline V gene data show CDR1 as SGHKS and CDR2 as YYEKEE (reference sequence). CDR3 bases: TGTGCCAGCAGCTTAGGGTGGACCCAAGAGACCCAGTACTTC. This translates into CASSLGWTQETQYF.

The chain couples TRBV7-9 to TRBJ2-1; 10 nucleotides agree with TRBD2. CDR1 and CDR2 from the germline V gene are SEHNR and FQNEAQ (reference sequence). The CDR3 runs to 15 residues. The CDR3 region has the DNA TGTGCTGGACTAGCGGCATACAACTCCTACAATGAGCAGTTCTTC. Its translation: CAGLAAYNSYNEQFF.